This T cell receptor beta chain was retrieved from a study of CD8+CD57+ T cells in acquired aplastic anemia. Genomic DNA constituted the template upon which TCR beta VDJ and CDR3 profiling was performed. TCRdb fed the reads into MiXCR, producing one record per CDR3 protein. The sample holds some 180,000 distinct CDR3 sequences; 63% are singletons and the top ten take 40% to 50%. CDR3 size: 14 residues. The germline gives CDR1 DFQATT, CDR2 SNEGSKA (reference sequence). The J segment lost 4 bases and the V segment lost 6 bases, leaving 10 bases of the junction unmatched. This clonotype was detected only a few times. All sequencing subjects had displayed CD8+CD57+ cell expansion on flow cytometry.

The J gene is TRBJ2-7, the V gene TRBV20-1; 9 bases line up with TRBD2. Input material: sorted CD4+, CD8+, or CD8+CD57+ T cells (not recorded which) from PBMCs. The TCR comes from a human donor with aplastic anemia. This chain's CDR3 is CSAPSLAGLYEQYF. The CDR3 DNA is TGCAGTGCCCCGAGCCTAGCGGGATTGTACGAGCAGTACTTC.